Below, 15 T cell receptor beta chains from the same sample are listed, as sequenced in a study of blood T cell repertoires in COVID-19 (dated by TCRdb to about 2020). Libraries were built with the immunoSEQ multiplex PCR assay. TCRdb obtained this table from immuneACCESS and retained in-frame rearrangements with V and J assigned. These tables miss some clones; where compared with another copy, unresolved V genes account for less than half of the shortfall, and the remainder is unexplained. Across this sample there are about 230,000 clones, with approximately 88% seen only once. The ten largest clones represent around 25% of the sample. The sample consisted of peripheral blood. The origin of the receptors is a man in his forties with acute or convalescent COVID-19.

This clone was recorded only once. This may stem from a read error, because a much larger clone lies one nucleotide away. This chain uses TRBV7-6 with TRBJ2-1; 13 nucleotides line up with TRBD2. The trim removed 5 bases at V and 6 bases at J, leaving 4 bases unmatched. CDR3 length: 15 residues. Looked up from germline, CDR1 is SGHVS and CDR2 is FNYEAQ. CDR3 nucleotides: TGTGCCAGCAGCCAGGGACTAGCGGGGTCCAATGAGCAGTTCTTC. Translating it yields CASSQGLAGSNEQFF. Variable domain in full (rest from reference TRBV7-6 and TRBJ2-1): GAGVSQSPRYKVTKRGQDVALRCDPISGHVSLYWYRQALGQGPEFLTYFNYEAQQDKSGLPNDRFSAERPEGSISTLTIQRTEQRDSAMYRCASSQGLAGSNEQFFGPGTRLTVL.

The chain joins TRBV5-4 to TRBJ2-7; 9 bases fit TRBD2. This CDR3 contains 14 residues. Germline V lookup: CDR1 SGHNT, CDR2 YYREEE (reference sequence). Losses at the gene ends were 5 bases for V and 2 bases for J; bases not matched to a gene: 5. CDR3 DNA sequence: TGTGCCAGCAGTGGGGGCGGGAGGGCCTACGAGCAGTACTTC. It codes for CASSGGGRAYEQYF.

This clone occurred a few times. The chain couples TRBV3-1 (or the pseudogene TRBV3-2) to TRBJ2-2; 8 nucleotides agree with TRBD2. V was clipped by 4 bases and J by 5 bases; unmatched bases: 9. There are 16 residues in the CDR3. In germline, CDR1 is LGHDT, CDR2 YNNKEL (reference sequence). The CDR3 DNA reads as TGTGCCAGCAGCCCCCTCAGCGGGGGAGGGACCGGGGAGCTGTTTTTT. Its protein is CASSPLSGGGTGELFF.

The V call is TRBV5-4, the J call TRBJ2-1, with 11 positions matching TRBD2. CDR1 and CDR2 (germline): SGHNT, YYREEE (reference sequence). V lost 2 bases and J lost 6; bases outside the gene matches: 1. CDR3 length equals 14 residues. The DNA for the CDR3 is TGTGCCAGCAGCTTAGGGACTAGCGGCAATGAGCAGTTCTTC. The encoded protein is CASSLGTSGNEQFF.

The chain links TRBV11-3 to TRBJ2-1; 13 bases map to TRBD2. Losses at the gene ends were 4 bases for V and 3 bases for J; bases not matched to a gene: 6. This CDR3 has 17 amino acids. From germline, CDR1 is SGHNT and CDR2 YENEEA. The CDR3 DNA reads as TGTGCCAGCAGCTCATCCAGGACTAGCGGGAGCTACAATGAGCAGTTCTTC. Protein: CASSSSRTSGSYNEQFF.

The gene calls are TRBV7-8 and TRBJ2-3; 11 bases line up with TRBD2. CDR1 is SGHVS and CDR2 is FQNEAQ in the germline V gene. V gave up 3 bases and J gave up 3 bases; unmatched junction bases: 2. This CDR3 is built from 15 residues. CDR3 in DNA: TGTGCCAGCAGCTTGACTAGCGGGACTACAGATACGCAGTATTTT. It translates to CASSLTSGTTDTQYF.

As to this clone: A read error may account for a junction end that differs from germline. This rearrangement joins TRBV7-7 to TRBJ2-2; TRBD2 agrees at 11 bases. The CDR3 consists of 16 residues. CDR1 and CDR2 (germline): SSHAT, FNYEAQ (reference sequence). The CDR3 nucleotides are TGTGCCAGCAGCGTAGCGGGAGGGCCAGACACCGGGGAGCTGTTTTTT. This codes for CASSVAGGPDTGELFF.

The chain is built from TRBV5-5 and TRBJ1-1; 10 nucleotides match TRBD1. V dropped 2 bases and J dropped 2; count of bases not matched to a gene: 6. The CDR3 sequence is 16 residues long. Germline V CDR1 and CDR2: SGHKS, YYEKEE (reference sequence). The CDR3 here is CASSFRQGATNTEAFF. CDR3 DNA: TGTGCCAGCAGCTTCCGACAGGGGGCTACCAACACTGAAGCTTTCTTT.

V usage is TRBV6-5 and J usage is TRBJ2-1, with 11 positions matching TRBD2. Germline V gene data show CDR1 as MNHEY and CDR2 as SVGAGI. Trimming took 6 bases from V and 8 from J; bases not matched to a gene: 9. The CDR3 is 15 residues long. The CDR3 sequence: CASRGLLAGVYEQFF. The CDR3 region has the DNA TGTGCCAGCAGAGGTTTACTAGCGGGAGTCTATGAGCAGTTCTTC.

V usage is TRBV3-1 (or the pseudogene TRBV3-2) and J usage is TRBJ2-3, with D maybe TRBD1 (6 bases). The germline CDR1 and CDR2 sequences are LGHDT and YNNKEL (reference sequence). The CDR3 runs to 16 residues. Trimming removed 1 base from V and 2 bases from J, with 13 bases in between. The DNA for the CDR3 is TGTGCCAGCAGCCAAGGCCCCGACAGGCCCACAGATACGCAGTATTTT. This gives the protein CASSQGPDRPTDTQYF.

Only a few counts were recorded for this clone. V usage is TRBV18 and J usage is TRBJ1-3; D perhaps matches TRBD1 (6 bases). V was cut by 4 bases and J by 0 bases, with 16 bases left in between. The CDR3 totals 17 residues. Germline V CDR1 and CDR2: KGHSH, LQKENI. The DNA for the CDR3 is TGTGCCAGCTCACAGGACAGTCCGAAGAGCTCTGGAAACACCATATATTTT. Protein product: CASSQDSPKSSGNTIYF.

This chain joins TRBV11-2 and TRBJ2-1; 8 positions agree with TRBD2. V dropped 3 bases and J dropped 7; count of bases not matched to a gene: 11. CDR1 is SGHAT, CDR2 FQNNGV, per germline. The CDR3 is 16 residues long. The CDR3 is CASSFSVLAGRNEQFF. As DNA, the CDR3 is TGTGCCAGCAGCTTCTCGGTGTTAGCGGGGAGAAATGAGCAGTTCTTC.

This chain uses TRBV4-3 with TRBJ1-3, with 8 nucleotides matching TRBD1. V lost 4 bases and J lost 3; bases outside the gene matches: 8. There are 16 residues in the CDR3. Per germline, CDR1 LGHNA and CDR2 YSLEER. The CDR3 bases are TGCGCCAGCAGCCCCCAGACAGGGGACATTGGAAACACCATATATTTT. Its protein product is CASSPQTGDIGNTIYF.

This sequence joins TRBV5-1 and TRBJ1-1, with D possibly being TRBD1 (5 bases). CDR3 size: 14 residues. Germline V CDR1 and CDR2: SGHRS, YFSETQ. V lost 5 bases to trimming and J lost 1 base, with 12 bases between them. The CDR3 loop is CASRIDGGNTEAFF. The CDR3 DNA reads TGCGCCAGCAGAATAGACGGGGGGAACACTGAAGCTTTCTTT.

The chain joins TRBV16 to TRBJ1-4; D not certain. V was shortened by 1 base and J by 5 bases, with 8 bases between the two germline ends. The CDR3 loop spans 14 amino acids. Germline CDR1 KGHSY, CDR2 FQNENV. The CDR3, as DNA: TGTGCCAGCAGCCAATTACGGGGAAATGAAAAACTGTTTTTT. Translated, it gives CASSQLRGNEKLFF. The full variable domain, rest sourced from reference TRBV16 and TRBJ1-4, is GEEVAQTPKHLVRGEGQKAKLYCAPIKGHSYVFWYQQVLKNEFKFLISFQNENVFDETGMPKERFSAKCLPNSPCSLEIQATKLEDSAVYFCASSQLRGNEKLFFGSGTQLSVL.